Listed below are T cell receptor beta chains from one sample, sequenced in a study of blood T cell repertoires in COVID-19. Data came from immunoSEQ multiplex PCR; TCRdb stores just in-frame clones and leaves some out. The sample carries around 140,000 clones, 78% recorded once. Sequenced sample: peripheral blood. The receptors were sampled from a woman aged 55 to 70 with acute or convalescent COVID-19. Both conserved end residues are part of each CDR3. The D gene is left open where the match is weak. Only some rows state a clone size, as once, few, many or a class for expanded clones.

clone_size	d_call	v_call	j_call	cdr3_nt	cdr3_aa
-	-	TRBV10-3	TRBJ1-2	TGTGCCATTTCCCGGGCGGGCTATGGCTACACCTTC	CAISRAGYGYTF
few	TRBD1	TRBV24-1	TRBJ1-2	TGTGCCACCAGTGACCCATCACTTCCGGGACAGGGGCCTAACTACTCTAACTATGGCTACACCTTC	CATSDPSLPGQGPNYSNYGYTF
-	-	TRBV14	TRBJ1-6	TGTGCCAGCAGCCAAGGACGGGGAGATTCACCCCTCCACTTT	CASSQGRGDSPLHF
-	-	TRBV19	TRBJ2-3	TGTGCCAGTAGTATCTGGGCGGATACGCAGTATTTT	CASSIWADTQYF
-	TRBD1	TRBV30	TRBJ1-2	TGTGCCTGGAGCCCGGGACAGGGGTATGGCTACACCTTC	CAWSPGQGYGYTF
-	-	TRBV5-6	TRBJ1-6	TGTGCCAGCAGCTTAAGGGGAGGGAATAATTCACCCCTCCACTTT	CASSLRGGNNSPLHF
-	-	TRBV7-2	TRBJ2-7	TGTGCCAGCAGCCCATTACCGGTGTCCTACGAGCAGTACTTC	CASSPLPVSYEQYF
-	-	TRBV28	TRBJ2-3	TGTGCCAGCAGTTTATGGGGCGGGACCAACGAGGATACGCAGTATTTT	CASSLWGGTNEDTQYF
-	TRBD1	TRBV28	TRBJ1-2	TGTGCCAGCAGTTTCGGGACAGGGAACTATGGCTACACCTTC	CASSFGTGNYGYTF
-	TRBD1	TRBV11-2	TRBJ1-4	TGTGCCAGCAGCTTGGGACAGGGGACCGAAAAACTGTTTTTT	CASSLGQGTEKLFF
-	-	TRBV11-2	TRBJ2-3	TGTGCCAGCACCCCTCGGTCCCCCGGGTCGGGTACGCAGTATTTT	CASTPRSPGSGTQYF
-	TRBD1	TRBV27	TRBJ2-7	TGTGCCAGCAGTTTGGACAGGGGGCGTCAGTACTTC	CASSLDRGRQYF
-	TRBD1	TRBV4-2	TRBJ2-7	TGTGCCAGCAGCCCCTGGACACCGGGACAGGGCTCCTACGAGCAGTACTTC	CASSPWTPGQGSYEQYF
-	-	TRBV6-5	TRBJ2-1	TGTGGGGGCGTGTACGTCCCTCTCGGGTTCTTC	CGGVYVPLGFF
-	TRBD1	TRBV13	TRBJ1-1	TGTGCCAGCAGCGGGGACAGGGACACTGAAGCTTTCTTT	CASSGDRDTEAFF
-	TRBD1	TRBV7-2	TRBJ1-2	TGTGCCAGCAGCTTCGACAGGGGCGCCGGGGTCCACTATGGCTACACCTTC	CASSFDRGAGVHYGYTF
-	-	TRBV18	TRBJ2-1	TGTGCCAGCTCAACGTATGAGAGGACTACAATCAATGAGCAGTTCTTC	CASSTYERTTINEQFF
-	TRBD1	TRBV11-2	TRBJ1-1	TGTGCCAGCAGCTTCGGACAGGGGACTGAAGCTTTCTTT	CASSFGQGTEAFF
-	-	TRBV30	TRBJ1-5	TGTGCCTGGAGTCTAAAGGTATCGGGTGCCAGGGATAGCAATCAGCCCCAGCATTTT	CAWSLKVSGARDSNQPQHF
-	-	TRBV9	TRBJ2-7	TGTGCCAGCAGCGTGTCCCCCCGCTACGAGCAGTACTTC	CASSVSPRYEQYF
few	-	TRBV5-1	TRBJ1-5	TGCGCCAGCAGCCCGGGCCGGGATGCGTCAGGCTATAGCAATCAGCCCCAGCATTTT	CASSPGRDASGYSNQPQHF
-	TRBD2	TRBV10-3	TRBJ2-7	TGTGCCATCAGTGAGTCTCGACTAGCGGGGTACGAGCAGTACTTC	CAISESRLAGYEQYF
-	TRBD2	TRBV6-1	TRBJ2-1	TGTGCCAGCAGTGAACTAGCGGGAGCTTACAATGAGCAGTTCTTC	CASSELAGAYNEQFF
once	TRBD2	TRBV6-5	TRBJ2-1	TGTGCCAGCACCTTAAGACTAGCGGGAGTTGAGCAGTTCTTC	CASTLRLAGVEQFF
-	-	TRBV28	TRBJ1-5	TGTGCCAGCAGTTTAAGAGGGGGGGTAGGTCAGCCCCAGCATTTT	CASSLRGGVGQPQHF
-	TRBD1	TRBV7-8	TRBJ2-1	TGTGCCAGCAGCTTACCCGGGACAGGGTACAATGAGCAGTTCTTC	CASSLPGTGYNEQFF
-	-	TRBV12-5	TRBJ1-5	TGTGCTAGTGGCCTCGGGGGGCCCCAGCATTTT	CASGLGGPQHF
-	TRBD2	TRBV20-1	TRBJ2-3	TGCAGTGCTAGTAGAGGTAGCGGGAGGGCCCCAGATACGCAGTATTTT	CSASRGSGRAPDTQYF
few	TRBD1	TRBV29-1	TRBJ1-2	TGCAGCGTTGATGGGACAGGGGGCGCGAACTATGGCTACACCTTC	CSVDGTGGANYGYTF
-	-	TRBV19	TRBJ1-6	TGTGCCAGCGCTACCCGGACAGCAAATTCACCCCTCCACTTT	CASATRTANSPLHF
-	TRBD2	TRBV19	TRBJ2-7	TGTGCCAGTAGTGCCCTAGCGGGAGGTCTCCGGCAGTACTTC	CASSALAGGLRQYF
-	TRBD1	TRBV23-1	TRBJ1-5	TGCGCCAGCAGCCATAGGGACAGGGCGCTTAGCAATCAGCCCCAGCATTTT	CASSHRDRALSNQPQHF
few	-	TRBV5-4	TRBJ1-4	TGTGCCAGCAGCTTTGGTACGTCCTTGCGCAATGAAAAACTGTTTTTT	CASSFGTSLRNEKLFF
-	-	TRBV2	TRBJ2-1	TGTGCCAGCAGTGGACTACTCAATGAGCAGTTCTTC	CASSGLLNEQFF
-	TRBD2	TRBV10-3	TRBJ2-3	TGTGCCATCAGAATAGCGGGACTCACAGATACGCAGTATTTT	CAIRIAGLTDTQYF
-	-	TRBV7-2	TRBJ2-7	TGTGCCAGCAGCTTAGGGAGATTCTCGGGCGAGCAGTACTTC	CASSLGRFSGEQYF